This T cell receptor (beta chain) was observed in a study of spatial heterogeneity in lung cancer. Study in general: Detection consistently yielded more beta chains than alpha chains.

Turning to this clonotype: The target antigen is unknown.

The study, taken as a whole, reports: The estimate shows that only about 7.7% of tumor T cells were covered for alpha and approximately 13% for beta chains. Tumors with more nonsynonymous mutations had more expanded intratumoral alpha and beta TCRs.

The CDR3 runs to 11 residues. Per the germline V gene, CDR1 is DFQATT and CDR2 is SNEGSKA (reference sequence). The V end lost 1 base, the J end lost 3 bases, and 1 base lay between the germline ends. Documented time point: sample taken at primary tumor resection. TCRdb ran MiXCR on the 5' RACE reads and lists one entry per CDR3 protein. The table shows 25,000 to 30,000 distinct CDR3 sequences, with roughly 7.4% occurring only once. The sample here was lung tumor tissue, taken at surgery. The origin of this receptor is a male donor with early-stage non-small cell lung cancer. This chain connects TRBV20-1 to TRBJ2-1, with D unresolved. The CDR3 nucleotides read TGCAGTGCTAGAGTCTACAATGAGCAGTTCTTC. Residues: CSARVYNEQFF.